These T cell receptor beta chains were read from a single sample in a study of regulatory T cells in long-lasting Graves disease. MiXCR, run by TCRdb on the multiplex PCR reads, gives a single entry per CDR3 protein. The sample lists under 300,000 distinct CDR3 sequences, 15% to 20% seen once, with more than 20% in the top ten. This specimen was peripheral blood mononuclear cells (PBMCs), taken at new diagnosis, from a patient treated with antithyroid drugs. These TCRs come from a female donor with Graves disease. Both conserved end residues are part of each CDR3. The order of the fields is V gene, D gene, J gene, clone size, CDR3 protein, CDR3 DNA. The D gene is left open where the match is weak. Clone size appears in some rows only: once, few, many, or a class for an expanded clone.

TRBV6-5,NA,TRBJ1-2,many,CASSYSWRVGYTF,TGTGCCAGCAGTTACTCGTGGAGGGTTGGCTACACCTTC
TRBV19,TRBD1,TRBJ1-1,NA,CASSIDRDRAGLNTEAFF,TGTGCCAGTAGTATAGACCGCGACAGGGCAGGCCTGAACACTGAAGCTTTCTTT
TRBV7-9,NA,TRBJ2-1,many,CASSAQGNEQFF,TGTGCCAGCAGCGCCCAGGGGAACGAGCAGTTCTTC
TRBV7-8,NA,TRBJ2-7,NA,CASSKTTYEQYF,TGTGCCAGCAGCAAAACTACCTACGAGCAGTACTTC
TRBV7-9,TRBD1,TRBJ2-5,many,CASRKPGQRKETQYF,TGTGCCAGCAGAAAACCGGGACAGCGCAAAGAGACCCAGTACTTC
TRBV6-1,NA,TRBJ2-7,many,CASTDQATGEQYF,TGTGCCAGCACCGATCAGGCTACGGGCGAGCAGTACTTC
TRBV29-1,TRBD1,TRBJ1-1,NA,CSVRQGPNTEAFF,TGCAGCGTTCGACAGGGTCCGAACACTGAAGCTTTCTTT
TRBV27,NA,TRBJ2-2,many,CASNQRAGYTGELFF,TGTGCCAGCAACCAGAGGGCGGGATATACCGGGGAGCTGTTTTTT
TRBV15,NA,TRBJ1-1,many,CATSRDKIFFQGMNTEAFF,TGTGCCACCAGCAGAGATAAAATTTTCTTCCAGGGGATGAACACTGAAGCTTTCTTT
TRBV7-6,NA,TRBJ1-1,many,CASSLGGAMNTEAFF,TGTGCCAGCAGCTTAGGGGGGGCGATGAACACTGAAGCTTTCTTT
TRBV20-1,TRBD1,TRBJ1-1,many,CSAEGTGGLRLFTEAFF,TGCAGTGCTGAAGGGACAGGGGGTCTTAGGCTCTTCACTGAAGCTTTCTTT
TRBV5-4,TRBD2,TRBJ2-3,NA,CASSPGLAGGVIIDTQYF,TGTGCCAGCAGCCCGGGGCTAGCGGGAGGAGTAATCATAGATACGCAGTATTTT
TRBV10-3,TRBD1,TRBJ1-5,many,CAMWDSPYSNQPQHF,TGTGCCATGTGGGACAGCCCCTATAGCAATCAGCCCCAGCATTTT
TRBV19,TRBD1,TRBJ1-2,many,CASSPDREGGYTF,TGTGCCAGTAGTCCGGACAGGGAGGGAGGCTACACCTTC
TRBV20-1,NA,TRBJ2-2,many,CSVRRPGGSLIGELFF,TGCAGTGTCCGTAGACCTGGGGGGAGTCTTATCGGGGAGCTGTTTTTT
TRBV18,NA,TRBJ2-7,many,CASSPTRTKANEQYF,TGTGCCAGCTCACCAACCCGGACTAAGGCCAACGAGCAGTACTTC
TRBV10-3,TRBD2,TRBJ2-1,many,CAIGTSESYNEQFF,TGTGCCATCGGGACTAGCGAATCCTACAATGAGCAGTTCTTC
TRBV19,TRBD2,TRBJ2-4,NA,CASQARGAVNIQYF,TGTGCCAGCCAAGCGCGGGGGGCGGTGAACATTCAGTACTTC
TRBV2,NA,TRBJ1-2,NA,CAGSVPGLTRGYTF,TGTGCCGGCTCCGTCCCCGGGTTAACTCGTGGCTACACCTTC
TRBV20-1,NA,TRBJ1-2,many,CSANRPGLYGYTF,TGCAGTGCTAACCGACCGGGGCTCTATGGCTACACCTTC
TRBV5-4,NA,TRBJ2-7,few,CASSLPPTGRSYEQYF,TGTGCCAGCAGCTTGCCTCCGACAGGGAGGTCCTACGAGCAGTACTTC
TRBV28,TRBD2,TRBJ2-7,NA,CASNKRVTSGRDSYEQYF,TGTGCCAGCAACAAACGGGTGACTAGCGGGAGAGACTCCTACGAGCAGTACTTC
TRBV12-3/TRBV12-4,TRBD1,TRBJ1-3,many,CASSRTGGSGNTIYF,TGTGCCAGCAGTCGCACAGGGGGCTCTGGAAACACCATATATTTT
TRBV7-9,TRBD1,TRBJ1-4,many,CASSLQGALEKLFF,TGTGCCAGCAGCCTACAGGGGGCTCTGGAAAAACTGTTTTTT
TRBV2,NA,TRBJ1-2,NA,CASSEGQPNSYGYTF,TGTGCCAGCAGTGAAGGACAGCCGAACAGCTATGGCTACACCTTC
TRBV9,NA,TRBJ1-2,few,CASSVAGANYGYTF,TGTGCCAGCAGCGTAGCGGGGGCTAACTATGGCTACACCTTC
TRBV20-1,NA,TRBJ1-1,many,CSPGQGGSTEAFF,TGCAGTCCCGGGCAGGGAGGCAGTACTGAAGCTTTCTTT
TRBV7-9,TRBD2,TRBJ2-3,few,CASSPLADAQYF,TGTGCCAGCAGCCCCCTAGCGGATGCGCAGTATTTT
TRBV12-3/TRBV12-4,NA,TRBJ1-2,NA,CASRAQGGFDYGYTF,TGTGCCAGCAGGGCTCAGGGAGGGTTCGACTATGGCTACACCTTC
TRBV29-1,NA,TRBJ2-5,many,CSGAVVYLGETQYF,TGCAGTGGGGCCGTAGTATATCTTGGGGAGACCCAGTACTTC
TRBV12-3/TRBV12-4,TRBD2,TRBJ2-1,NA,CASSVMPSGSGEQFF,TGTGCCAGCAGCGTAATGCCTAGCGGGAGTGGCGAGCAGTTCTTC